Reported below is one TCR beta chain. Its specificity is not known. Trimming took 1 base from V and 5 from J; bases not matched to a gene: 11. Per germline, CDR1 SGHVS and CDR2 FNYEAQ. There are 17 residues in the CDR3. The sample originates from a study of shared clonotypes between healthy human individuals. Regarding the study as a whole: Rarefaction showed sorted-subset sequencing was incomplete despite large depth. The four-donor shared clonotypes exceeded non-shared clonotypes in generation probability, with non-shared ones scoring lower.

Assay used: immunoSEQ multiplex PCR; TCRdb lists only in-frame clones, some missing. The data contain around 2,000,000 clones, 95% of them singletons. Sample: naive CD4+ T cells sorted from blood. Subset here: CD45RA+ positively selected. This chain uses TRBV7-6 with TRBJ2-7; 10 nucleotides align to TRBD2. The receptor's source is a man between 18 and 35 years old in good health. CDR3 protein: CASSLGTSGPRGHEQYF. In nucleotides, the CDR3 is TGTGCCAGCAGCTTAGGGACTAGCGGTCCCCGGGGGCACGAGCAGTACTTC.